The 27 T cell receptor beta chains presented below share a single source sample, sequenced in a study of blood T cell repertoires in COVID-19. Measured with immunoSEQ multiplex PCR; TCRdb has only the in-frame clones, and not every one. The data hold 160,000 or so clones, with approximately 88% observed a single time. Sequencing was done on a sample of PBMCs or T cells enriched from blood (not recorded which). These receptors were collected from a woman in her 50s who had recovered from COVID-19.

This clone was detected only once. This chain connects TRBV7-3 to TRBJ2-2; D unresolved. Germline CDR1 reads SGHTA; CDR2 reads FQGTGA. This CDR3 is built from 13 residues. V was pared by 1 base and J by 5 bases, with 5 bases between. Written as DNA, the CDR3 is TGTGCCAGCAGCTTAAAACGGACCGGGGAGCTGTTTTTT. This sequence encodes CASSLKRTGELFF.

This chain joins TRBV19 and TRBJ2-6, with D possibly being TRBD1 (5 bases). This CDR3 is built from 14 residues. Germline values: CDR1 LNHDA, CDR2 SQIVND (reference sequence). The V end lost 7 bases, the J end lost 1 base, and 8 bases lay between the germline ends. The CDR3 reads CASTRASGANVLTF. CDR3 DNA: TGTGCCAGTACCAGGGCATCTGGGGCCAACGTCCTGACTTTC.

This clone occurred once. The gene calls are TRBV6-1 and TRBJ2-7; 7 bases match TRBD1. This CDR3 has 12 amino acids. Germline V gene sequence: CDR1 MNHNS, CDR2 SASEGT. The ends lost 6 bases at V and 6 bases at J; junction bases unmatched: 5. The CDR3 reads CASRLDRAEQYF. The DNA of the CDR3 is TGTGCCAGCAGGCTAGACAGGGCCGAGCAGTACTTC.

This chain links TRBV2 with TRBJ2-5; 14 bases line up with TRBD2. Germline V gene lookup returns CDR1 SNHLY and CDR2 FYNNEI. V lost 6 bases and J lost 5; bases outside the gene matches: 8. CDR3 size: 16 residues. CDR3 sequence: CASRQTSGGAGETQYF. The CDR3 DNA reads TGTGCCAGCAGACAGACTAGCGGGGGGGCCGGGGAGACCCAGTACTTC.

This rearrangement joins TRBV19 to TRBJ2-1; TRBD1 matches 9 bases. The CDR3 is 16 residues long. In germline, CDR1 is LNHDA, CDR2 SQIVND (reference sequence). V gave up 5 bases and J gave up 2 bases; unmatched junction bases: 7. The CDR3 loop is CASSLQGAGTYNEQFF. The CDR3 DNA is TGTGCCAGTAGTTTACAGGGGGCTGGGACCTACAATGAGCAGTTCTTC.

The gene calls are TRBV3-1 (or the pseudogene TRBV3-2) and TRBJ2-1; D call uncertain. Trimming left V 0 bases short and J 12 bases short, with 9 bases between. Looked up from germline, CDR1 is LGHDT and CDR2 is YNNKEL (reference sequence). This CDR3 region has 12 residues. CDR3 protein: CASSQETTLQFF. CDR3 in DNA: TGTGCCAGCAGCCAAGAGACAACCCTGCAGTTCTTC.

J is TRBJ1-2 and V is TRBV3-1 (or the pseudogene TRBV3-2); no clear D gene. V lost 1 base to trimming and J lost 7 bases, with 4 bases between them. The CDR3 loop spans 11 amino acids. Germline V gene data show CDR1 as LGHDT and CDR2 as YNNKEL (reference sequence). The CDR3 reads CASSQASGYTF. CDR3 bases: TGTGCCAGCAGCCAAGCTTCTGGCTACACCTTC.

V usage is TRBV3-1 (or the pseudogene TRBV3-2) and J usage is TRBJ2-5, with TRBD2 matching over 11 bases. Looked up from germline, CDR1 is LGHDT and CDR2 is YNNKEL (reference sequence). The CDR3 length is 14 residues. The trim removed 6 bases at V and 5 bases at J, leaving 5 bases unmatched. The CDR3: CASSRLAGMETQYF. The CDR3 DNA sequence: TGTGCCAGCAGTCGACTAGCGGGGATGGAGACCCAGTACTTC.

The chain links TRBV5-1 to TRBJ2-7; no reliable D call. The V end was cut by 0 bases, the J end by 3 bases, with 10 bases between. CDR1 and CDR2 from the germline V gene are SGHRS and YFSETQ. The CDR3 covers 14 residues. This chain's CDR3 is CASSLDGSNYEQYF. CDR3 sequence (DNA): TGCGCCAGCAGCTTGGATGGCAGTAACTACGAGCAGTACTTC.

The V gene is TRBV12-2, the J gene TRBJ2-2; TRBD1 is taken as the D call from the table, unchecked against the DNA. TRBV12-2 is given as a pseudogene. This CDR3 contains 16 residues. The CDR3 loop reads CASRLARGPNTGELFF. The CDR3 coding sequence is TGTGCAAGTCGCTTAGCGAGGGGGCCGAACACCGGGGAGCTGTTTTTT.

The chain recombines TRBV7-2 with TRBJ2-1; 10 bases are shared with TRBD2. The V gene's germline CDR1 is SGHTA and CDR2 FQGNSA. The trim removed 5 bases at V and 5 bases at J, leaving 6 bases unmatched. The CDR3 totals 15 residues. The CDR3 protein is CASSTSGGAHNEQFF. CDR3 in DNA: TGTGCCAGCAGCACAAGCGGGGGGGCTCACAATGAGCAGTTCTTC.

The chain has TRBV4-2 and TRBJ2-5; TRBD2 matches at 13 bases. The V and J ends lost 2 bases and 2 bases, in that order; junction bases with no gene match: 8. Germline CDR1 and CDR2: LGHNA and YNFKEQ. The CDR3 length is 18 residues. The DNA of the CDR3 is TGTGCCAGCAGCCAAACCCTGGGACTAGCGGGGCGACAAGAGACCCAGTACTTC. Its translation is CASSQTLGLAGRQETQYF.

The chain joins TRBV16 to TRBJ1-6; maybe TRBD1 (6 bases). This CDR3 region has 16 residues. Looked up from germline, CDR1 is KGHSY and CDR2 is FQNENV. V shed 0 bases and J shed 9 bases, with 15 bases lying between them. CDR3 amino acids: CASSQSSTGQGSPLHF. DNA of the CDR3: TGTGCCAGCAGCCAATCGTCCACGGGACAAGGTTCACCCCTCCACTTT.

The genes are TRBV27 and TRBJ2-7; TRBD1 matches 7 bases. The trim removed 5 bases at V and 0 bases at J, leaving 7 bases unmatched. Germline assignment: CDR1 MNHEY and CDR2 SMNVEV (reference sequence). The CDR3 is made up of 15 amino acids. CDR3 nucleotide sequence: TGTGCCAGCAGTCGGACAGGCGCCAGCTCCTACGAGCAGTACTTC. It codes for CASSRTGASSYEQYF.

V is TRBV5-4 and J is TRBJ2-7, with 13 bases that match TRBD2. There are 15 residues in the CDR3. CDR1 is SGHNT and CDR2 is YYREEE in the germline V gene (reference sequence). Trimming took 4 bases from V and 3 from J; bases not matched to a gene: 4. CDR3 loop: CASSPGLAGDYEQYF. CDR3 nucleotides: TGTGCCAGCAGCCCAGGACTAGCGGGGGACTACGAGCAGTACTTC.

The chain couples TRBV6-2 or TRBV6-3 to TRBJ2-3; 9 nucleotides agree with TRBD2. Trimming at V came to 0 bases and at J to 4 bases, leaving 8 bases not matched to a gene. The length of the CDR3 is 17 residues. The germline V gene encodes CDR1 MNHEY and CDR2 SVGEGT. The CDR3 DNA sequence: TGTGCCAGCAGTTACTCGAGGCGGGGGGGCGAGGCAGATACGCAGTATTTT. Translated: CASSYSRRGGEADTQYF.

The CDR3 sequence is CASRGGSNQPQHF. The CDR3, as DNA: TGTGCCAGCAGGGGAGGTAGCAATCAGCCCCAGCATTTT. The chain uses TRBV25-1 and TRBJ1-5; the D is unclear. This CDR3 is 13 amino acids long. The V gene's germline CDR1 is MGHDK and CDR2 SYGVNS. V dropped 6 bases and J dropped 0 bases, with 6 bases sitting between them.

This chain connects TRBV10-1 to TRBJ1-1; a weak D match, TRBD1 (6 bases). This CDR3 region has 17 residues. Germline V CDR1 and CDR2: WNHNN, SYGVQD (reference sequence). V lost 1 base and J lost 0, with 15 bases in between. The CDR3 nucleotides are TGCGCCAGCAGTGAGTTAAGGGGGTCAACAGTGAACACTGAAGCTTTCTTT. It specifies CASSELRGSTVNTEAFF.

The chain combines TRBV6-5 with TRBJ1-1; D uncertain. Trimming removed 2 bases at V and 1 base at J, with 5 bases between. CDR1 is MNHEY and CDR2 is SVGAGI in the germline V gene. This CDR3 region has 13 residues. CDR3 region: CASSYNKNTEAFF. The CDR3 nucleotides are TGTGCCAGCAGTTACAACAAGAACACTGAAGCTTTCTTT.

The chain's CDR3 is CASSQDLLSSYNSPLHF. CDR3 in DNA: TGTGCCAGCAGCCAAGATCTCCTGAGCTCCTATAATTCACCCCTCCACTTT. The V and J genes are TRBV14 and TRBJ1-6; D unresolved. In germline, CDR1 is SGHDN, CDR2 FVKESK. This CDR3 is built from 17 residues. Trimming took off 0 bases at V and 0 bases at J, with 9 bases between the two ends. The entire variable domain, with the rest obtained from reference TRBV14 and TRBJ1-6, is as follows: EAGVTQFPSHSVIEKGQTVTLRCDPISGHDNLYWYRRVMGKEIKFLLHFVKESKQDESGMPNNRFLAERTGGTYSTLKVQPAELEDSGVYFCASSQDLLSSYNSPLHFGNGTRLTVT.

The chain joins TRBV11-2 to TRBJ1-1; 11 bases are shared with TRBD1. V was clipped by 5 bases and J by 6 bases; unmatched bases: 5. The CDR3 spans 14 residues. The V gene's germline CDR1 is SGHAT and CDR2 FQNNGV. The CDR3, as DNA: TGTGCCAGCAGCCCGGGACAGGGGGTGGCTGAAGCTTTCTTT. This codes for CASSPGQGVAEAFF.

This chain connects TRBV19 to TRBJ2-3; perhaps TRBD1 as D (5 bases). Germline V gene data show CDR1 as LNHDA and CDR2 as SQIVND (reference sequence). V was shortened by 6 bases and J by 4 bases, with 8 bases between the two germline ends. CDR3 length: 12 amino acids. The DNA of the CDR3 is TGTGCCAGTAGAGAAGGGGCAGATACGCAGTATTTT. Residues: CASREGADTQYF.

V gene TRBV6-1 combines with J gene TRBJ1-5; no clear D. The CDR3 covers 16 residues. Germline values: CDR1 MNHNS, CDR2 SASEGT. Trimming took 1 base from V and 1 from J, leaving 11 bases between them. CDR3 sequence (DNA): TGTGCCAGCAGTGAAGATCGGGGAGGGAGCAATCAGCCCCAGCATTTT. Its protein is CASSEDRGGSNQPQHF.

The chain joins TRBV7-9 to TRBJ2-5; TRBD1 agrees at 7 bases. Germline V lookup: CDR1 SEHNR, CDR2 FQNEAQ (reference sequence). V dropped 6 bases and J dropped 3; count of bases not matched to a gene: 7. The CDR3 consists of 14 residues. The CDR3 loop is CASSYYRGKETQYF. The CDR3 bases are TGTGCCAGCAGTTATTACAGGGGAAAAGAGACCCAGTACTTC.

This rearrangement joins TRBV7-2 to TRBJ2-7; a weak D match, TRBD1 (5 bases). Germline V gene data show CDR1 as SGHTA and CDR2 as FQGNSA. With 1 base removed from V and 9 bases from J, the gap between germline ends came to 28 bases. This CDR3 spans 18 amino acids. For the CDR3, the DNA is TGTGCCAGCAGCTTAGGGTACGGATCAGGGCAGGACCTTACGAGGCAGTACTTC. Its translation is CASSLGYGSGQDLTRQYF.

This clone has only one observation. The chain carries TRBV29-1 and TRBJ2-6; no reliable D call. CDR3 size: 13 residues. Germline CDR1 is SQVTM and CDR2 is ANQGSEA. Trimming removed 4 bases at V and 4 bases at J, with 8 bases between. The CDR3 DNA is TGCAGCGTTGTCGGGTCCGGGGCCAACGTCCTGACTTTC. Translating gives CSVVGSGANVLTF.

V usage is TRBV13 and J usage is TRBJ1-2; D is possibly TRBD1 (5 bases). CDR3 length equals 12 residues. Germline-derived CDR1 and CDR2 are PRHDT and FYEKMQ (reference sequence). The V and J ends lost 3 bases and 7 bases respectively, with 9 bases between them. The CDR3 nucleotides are TGTGCCAGCAGCTTGGGGCTTGGTGGCTACACCTTC. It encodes CASSLGLGGYTF.